Here is one T cell receptor beta chain with its context. The sample is drawn from a study of blood T cell repertoires in COVID-19. Study-level information: Samples representing acute and convalescent COVID-19 were sourced from the United States, Italy and Spain.

The J segment lost 8 bases and the V segment lost 5 bases, leaving 6 bases of the junction unmatched. Germline V gives CDR1 SEHNR, CDR2 FQNEAQ (reference sequence). This CDR3 contains 13 residues. In the study's own analysis: Amplification with reference gene primers provided the estimates of nucleated cell counts. Using immunoSEQ multiplex PCR, the repertoire was profiled, and TCRdb retains in-frame clones only, with some absent. The V and J calls and the clone size are those of that table, but D and trimming were determined from the DNA. The data contain 400,000 to 450,000 clones, 88% of them singletons.

The rearrangement uses TRBV7-9 and TRBJ1-2; 9 nucleotides match TRBD1. The clonotype was recovered from a woman aged 45-60 years with COVID-19, enrolled during active disease. Sequenced input: peripheral blood. The CDR3 nucleotides are TGTGCCAGCAGCCGGGACAGGGTAGAGGGCTACACCTTC. This sequence encodes CASSRDRVEGYTF. The variable domain in full, with the rest retrieved from reference TRBV7-9 and TRBJ1-2, is DTGVSQNPRHKITKRGQNVTFRCDPISEHNRLYWYRQTLGQGPEFLTYFQNEAQLEKSRLLSDRFSAERPKGSFSTLEIQRTEQGDSAMYLCASSRDRVEGYTFGSGTRLTVV.